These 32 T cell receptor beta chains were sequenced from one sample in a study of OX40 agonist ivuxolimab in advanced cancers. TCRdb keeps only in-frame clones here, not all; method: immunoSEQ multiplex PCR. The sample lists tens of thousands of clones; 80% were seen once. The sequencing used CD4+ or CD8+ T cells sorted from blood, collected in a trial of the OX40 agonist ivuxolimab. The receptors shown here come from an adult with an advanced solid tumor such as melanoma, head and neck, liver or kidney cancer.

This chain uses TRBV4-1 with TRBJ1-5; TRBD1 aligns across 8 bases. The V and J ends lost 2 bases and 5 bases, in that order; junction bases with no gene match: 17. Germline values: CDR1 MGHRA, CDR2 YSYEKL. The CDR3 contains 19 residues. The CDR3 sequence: CASSQPGQERAGGDQPQHF. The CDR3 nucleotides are TGCGCCAGCAGCCAACCGGGACAGGAACGCGCAGGGGGGGATCAGCCCCAGCATTTT.

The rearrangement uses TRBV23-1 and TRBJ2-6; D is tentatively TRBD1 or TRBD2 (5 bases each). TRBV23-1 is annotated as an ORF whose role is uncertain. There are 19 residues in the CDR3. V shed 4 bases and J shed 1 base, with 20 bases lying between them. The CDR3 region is CASSPPTRDLVSGANVLTF. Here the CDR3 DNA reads TGCGCCAGCAGTCCACCAACTAGGGACCTCGTGTCTGGGGCCAACGTCCTGACTTTC.

CDR3 sequence reads: CASGYGRGYTF. In nucleotides, the CDR3 is TGTGCCAGCGGGTACGGCCGGGGCTACACCTTC. The J gene is TRBJ1-2, the V gene TRBV6-8; no definite D call. V dropped 8 bases and J dropped 8 bases, with 12 bases sitting between them. Germline lookup yields CDR1 MNHGY and CDR2 SAAAGT. This CDR3 is built from 11 residues.

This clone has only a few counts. CDR3 loop: CASSHAGRGRTNEKLFF. For the CDR3, the DNA is TGCGCCAGCAGCCATGCGGGCAGGGGGCGGACTAATGAAAAACTGTTTTTT. This chain uses TRBV4-1 with TRBJ1-4, with TRBD1 matching over 8 bases. Germline CDR1 is MGHRA and CDR2 is YSYEKL. Trimming cost V 3 bases and J 2 bases; bases outside gene matches: 8. This CDR3 is 17 amino acids long.

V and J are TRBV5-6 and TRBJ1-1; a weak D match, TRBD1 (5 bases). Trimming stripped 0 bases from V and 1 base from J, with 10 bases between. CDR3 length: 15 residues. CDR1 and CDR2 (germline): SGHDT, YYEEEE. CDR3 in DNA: TGTGCCAGCAGCTTGGGCGCAGGGAGGAACACTGAAGCTTTCTTT. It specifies CASSLGAGRNTEAFF.

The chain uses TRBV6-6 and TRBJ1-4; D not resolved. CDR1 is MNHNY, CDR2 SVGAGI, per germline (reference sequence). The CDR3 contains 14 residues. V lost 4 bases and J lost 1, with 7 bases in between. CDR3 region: CASSLGQTNEKLFF. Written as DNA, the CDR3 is TGTGCCAGCAGTTTAGGTCAAACTAATGAAAAACTGTTTTTT.

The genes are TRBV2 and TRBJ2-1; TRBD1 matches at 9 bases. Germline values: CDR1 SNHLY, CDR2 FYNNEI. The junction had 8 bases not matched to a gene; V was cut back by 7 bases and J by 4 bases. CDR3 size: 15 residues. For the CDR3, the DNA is TGTGCCAGCACCACGGGACAGGGCCCTTACAATGAGCAGTTCTTC. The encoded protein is CASTTGQGPYNEQFF.

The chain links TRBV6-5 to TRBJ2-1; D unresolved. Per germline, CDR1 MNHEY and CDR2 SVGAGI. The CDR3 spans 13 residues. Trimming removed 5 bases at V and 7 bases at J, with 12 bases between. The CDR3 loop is CASSDLNVNEQFF. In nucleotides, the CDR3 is TGTGCCAGCAGTGACCTCAACGTGAATGAGCAGTTCTTC.

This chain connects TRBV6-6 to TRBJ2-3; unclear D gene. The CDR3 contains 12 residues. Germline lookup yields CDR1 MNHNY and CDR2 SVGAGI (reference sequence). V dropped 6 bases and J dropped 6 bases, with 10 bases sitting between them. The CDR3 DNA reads TGTGCCAGCAGCGCCGTGATGGATACGCAGTATTTT. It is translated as CASSAVMDTQYF.

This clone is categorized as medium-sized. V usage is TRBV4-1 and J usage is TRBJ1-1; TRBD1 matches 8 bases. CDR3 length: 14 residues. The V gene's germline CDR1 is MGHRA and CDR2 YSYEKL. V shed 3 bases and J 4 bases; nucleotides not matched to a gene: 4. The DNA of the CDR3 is TGCGCCAGCAGCCACCTTACAGGGGGCACTGAAGCTTTCTTT. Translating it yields CASSHLTGGTEAFF.

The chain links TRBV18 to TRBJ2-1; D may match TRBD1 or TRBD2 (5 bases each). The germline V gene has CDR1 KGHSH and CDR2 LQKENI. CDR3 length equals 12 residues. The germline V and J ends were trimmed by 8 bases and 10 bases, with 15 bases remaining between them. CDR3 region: CASQEGTGEQFF. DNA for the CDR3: TGTGCCAGCCAAGAAGGGACGGGAGAGCAGTTCTTC.

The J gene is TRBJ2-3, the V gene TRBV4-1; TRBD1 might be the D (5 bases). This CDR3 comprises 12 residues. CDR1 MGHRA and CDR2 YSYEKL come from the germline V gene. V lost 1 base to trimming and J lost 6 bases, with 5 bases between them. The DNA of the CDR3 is TGCGCCAGCAGCCAAGCAGGGGATACGCAGTATTTT. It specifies CASSQAGDTQYF.

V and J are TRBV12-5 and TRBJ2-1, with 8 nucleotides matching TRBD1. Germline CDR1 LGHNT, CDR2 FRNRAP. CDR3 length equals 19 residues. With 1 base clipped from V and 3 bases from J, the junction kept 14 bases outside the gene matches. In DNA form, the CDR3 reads TGTGCTAGTGGTTTGGGAGGACAGGGTAACCCTAAATACTACAATGAGCAGTTCTTC. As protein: CASGLGGQGNPKYYNEQFF.

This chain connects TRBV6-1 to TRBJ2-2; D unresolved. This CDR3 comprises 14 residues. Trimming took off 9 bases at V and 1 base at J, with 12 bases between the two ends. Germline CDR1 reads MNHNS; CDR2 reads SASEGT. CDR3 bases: TGTGCCAGTCGTTATGTGGAGAACACCGGGGAGCTGTTTTTT. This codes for CASRYVENTGELFF.

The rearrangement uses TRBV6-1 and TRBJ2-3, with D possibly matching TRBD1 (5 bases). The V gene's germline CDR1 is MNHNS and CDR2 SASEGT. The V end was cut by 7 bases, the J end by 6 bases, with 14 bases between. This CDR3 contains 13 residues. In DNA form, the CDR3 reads TGTGCCAGCACCATCGGTGGGGCCGATACGCAGTATTTT. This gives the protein CASTIGGADTQYF.

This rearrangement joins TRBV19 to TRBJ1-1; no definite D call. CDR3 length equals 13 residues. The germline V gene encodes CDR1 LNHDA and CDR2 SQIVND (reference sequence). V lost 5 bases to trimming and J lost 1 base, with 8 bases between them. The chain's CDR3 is CASSSQENTEAFF. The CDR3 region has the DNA TGTGCCAGTAGTTCGCAGGAGAACACTGAAGCTTTCTTT.

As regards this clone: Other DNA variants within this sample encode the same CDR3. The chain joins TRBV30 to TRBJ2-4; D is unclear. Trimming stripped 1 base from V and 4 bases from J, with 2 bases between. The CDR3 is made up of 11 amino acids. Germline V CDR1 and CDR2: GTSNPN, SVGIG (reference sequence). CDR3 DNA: TGTGCCTGGAGTGGAAAAAACATTCAGTACTTC. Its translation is CAWSGKNIQYF.

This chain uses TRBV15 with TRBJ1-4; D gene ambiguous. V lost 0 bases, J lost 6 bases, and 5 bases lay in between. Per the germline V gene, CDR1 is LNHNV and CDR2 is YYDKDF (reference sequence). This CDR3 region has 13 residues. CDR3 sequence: CATSRDEDEKLFF. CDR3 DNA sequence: TGTGCCACCAGCAGAGATGAAGATGAAAAACTGTTTTTT.

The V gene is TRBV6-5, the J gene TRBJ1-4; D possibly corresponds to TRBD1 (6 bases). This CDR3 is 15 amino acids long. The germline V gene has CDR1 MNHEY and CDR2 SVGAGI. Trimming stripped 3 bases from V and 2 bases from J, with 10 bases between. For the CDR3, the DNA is TGTGCCAGCAGTTATGCCACAGGGACTAATGAAAAACTGTTTTTT. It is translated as CASSYATGTNEKLFF.

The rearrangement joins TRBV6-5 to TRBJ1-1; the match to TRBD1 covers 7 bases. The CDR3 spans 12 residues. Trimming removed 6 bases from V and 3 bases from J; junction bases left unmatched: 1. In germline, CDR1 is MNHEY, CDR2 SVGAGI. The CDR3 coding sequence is TGTGCCAGCAGAACAGGGGACACTGAAGCTTTCTTT. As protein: CASRTGDTEAFF.

The CDR3 DNA follows: TGCGCCAGCAGCTTGGGGGATTTTAGCAATCAGCCCCAGCATTTT. This sequence encodes CASSLGDFSNQPQHF. The chain links TRBV5-1 to TRBJ1-5; D is unclear. The CDR3 length is 15 residues. The germline V gene encodes CDR1 SGHRS and CDR2 YFSETQ. Trimming pared 0 bases from V and 0 bases from J, leaving 7 bases between.

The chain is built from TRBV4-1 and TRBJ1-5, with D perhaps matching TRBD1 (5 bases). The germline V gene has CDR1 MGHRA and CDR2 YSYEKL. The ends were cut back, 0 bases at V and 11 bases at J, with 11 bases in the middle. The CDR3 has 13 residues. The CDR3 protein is CASSQESGGTQHF. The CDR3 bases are TGCGCCAGCAGCCAAGAAAGCGGGGGTACCCAGCATTTT.

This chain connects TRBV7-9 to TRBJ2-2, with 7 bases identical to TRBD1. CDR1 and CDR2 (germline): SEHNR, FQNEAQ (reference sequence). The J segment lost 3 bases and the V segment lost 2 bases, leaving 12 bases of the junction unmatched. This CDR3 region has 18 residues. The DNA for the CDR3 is TGTGCCAGCAGCTTAACACGGGCGAGACAGGGATACACCGGGGAGCTGTTTTTT. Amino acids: CASSLTRARQGYTGELFF.

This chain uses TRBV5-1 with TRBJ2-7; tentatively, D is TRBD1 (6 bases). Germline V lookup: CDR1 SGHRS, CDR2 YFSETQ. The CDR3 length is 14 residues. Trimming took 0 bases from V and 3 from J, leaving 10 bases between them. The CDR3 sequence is CASSLGGPNYEQYF. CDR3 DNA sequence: TGCGCCAGCAGCTTGGGGGGGCCGAACTACGAGCAGTACTTC.

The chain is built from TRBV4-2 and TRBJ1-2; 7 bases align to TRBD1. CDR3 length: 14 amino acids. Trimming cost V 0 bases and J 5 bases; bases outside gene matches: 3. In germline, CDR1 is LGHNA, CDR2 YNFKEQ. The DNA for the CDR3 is TGTGCCAGCAGCCAAGATGAGGGGGCTTATGGCTACACCTTC. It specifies CASSQDEGAYGYTF.

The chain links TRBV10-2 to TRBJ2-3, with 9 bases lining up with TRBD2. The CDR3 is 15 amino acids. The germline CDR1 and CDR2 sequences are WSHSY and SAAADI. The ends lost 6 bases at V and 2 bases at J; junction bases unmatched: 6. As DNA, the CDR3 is TGCGCCAGCAGGCGGGGGGGCGGGAACACAGATACGCAGTATTTT. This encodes CASRRGGGNTDTQYF.

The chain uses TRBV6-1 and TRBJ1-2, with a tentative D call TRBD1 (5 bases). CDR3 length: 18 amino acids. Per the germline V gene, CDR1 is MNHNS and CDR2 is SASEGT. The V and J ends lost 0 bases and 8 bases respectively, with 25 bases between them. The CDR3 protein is CASSEARSQALSRGGYTF. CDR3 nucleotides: TGTGCCAGCAGTGAAGCCCGTTCACAGGCACTCTCCCGGGGAGGCTACACCTTC.

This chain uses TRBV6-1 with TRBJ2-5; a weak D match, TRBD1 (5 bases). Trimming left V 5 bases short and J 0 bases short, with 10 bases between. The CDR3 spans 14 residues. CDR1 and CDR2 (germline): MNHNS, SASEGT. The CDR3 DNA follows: TGTGCCAGCAGTACCTCAGGGAACCAAGAGACCCAGTACTTC. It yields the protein CASSTSGNQETQYF.

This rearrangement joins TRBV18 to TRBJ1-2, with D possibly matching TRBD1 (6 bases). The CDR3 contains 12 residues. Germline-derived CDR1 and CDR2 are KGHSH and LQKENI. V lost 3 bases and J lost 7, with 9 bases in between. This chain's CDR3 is CASSPAGAGYTF. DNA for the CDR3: TGTGCCAGCTCACCTGCGGGGGCTGGCTACACCTTC.

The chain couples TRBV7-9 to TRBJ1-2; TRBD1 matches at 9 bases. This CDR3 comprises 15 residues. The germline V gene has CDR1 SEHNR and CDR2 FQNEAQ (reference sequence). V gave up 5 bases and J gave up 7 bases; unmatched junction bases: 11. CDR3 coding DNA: TGTGCCAGCAGCCTTAGTCCCGGGACAGGGTTTGGCTACACCTTC. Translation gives CASSLSPGTGFGYTF.

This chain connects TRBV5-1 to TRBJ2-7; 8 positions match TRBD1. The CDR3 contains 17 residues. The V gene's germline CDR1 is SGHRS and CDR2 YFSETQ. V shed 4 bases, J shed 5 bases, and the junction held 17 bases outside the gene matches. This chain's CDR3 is CASSKGQGFLRVDEQYF. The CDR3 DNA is TGCGCCAGCAGCAAAGGACAGGGTTTCCTTCGAGTGGACGAGCAGTACTTC.

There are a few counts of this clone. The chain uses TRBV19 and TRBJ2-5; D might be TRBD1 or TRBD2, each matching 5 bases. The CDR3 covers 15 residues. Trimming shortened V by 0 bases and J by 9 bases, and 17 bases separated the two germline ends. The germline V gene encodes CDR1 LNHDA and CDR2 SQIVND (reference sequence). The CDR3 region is CASSIEGNIRGAQYF. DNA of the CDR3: TGTGCCAGTAGTATAGAGGGTAACATCCGAGGGGCCCAGTACTTC.